This TCR beta chain was recorded in a study of cytomegalovirus exposure and HLA in healthy donors. Study outcomes and limitations: For presence/absence analyses, sequencing depth was assumed to be roughly uniform across donors. Some highly shared sequence variants likely arose as a pipeline artifact. In vitro experiments confirmed that three CMV-associated chains were specific for CMV antigens.

60 Vbeta and 13 Jbeta primers were used in PCR. Generated by immunoSEQ multiplex PCR, the TCRdb table keeps only in-frame clones and is missing some. This sample has approximately 90,000 clones, with roughly three quarters found just once. To note about this clone: Its antigen is unidentified.

Specimen: PBMCs. The source is a man aged 25 to 40 in good health and CMV-seronegative.

Written as DNA, the CDR3 is TGTGCCACCAGCAGATCCAGGGACATACCTGGTCCTGGCTACACCTTC. Its translation is CATSRSRDIPGPGYTF. The V call is TRBV15, the J call TRBJ1-2, with D maybe TRBD1 (6 bases). Germline CDR1 is LNHNV and CDR2 is YYDKDF (reference sequence). Trimming pared 2 bases from V and 7 bases from J, leaving 20 bases between. CDR3 length: 16 amino acids.